This TCR beta chain originates from a study of long-term antiretroviral therapy in people with HIV. General study findings and limits: At every time point, clones expanded before ART dominated the repertoire. The study found narrower CDR3 length ranges in HIV repertoires than in controls.

Comments on this clone: The antigen remains undetermined.

Sequencing used immunoSEQ v3.0 at survey level. Sequencing was performed with immunoSEQ multiplex PCR; in TCRdb, only in-frame clones are kept and a portion is missing. The sample yields tens of thousands of clones, 93% seen once. The CDR3 has 15 residues. Per the germline V gene, CDR1 is KGHSH and CDR2 is LQKENI. The ends were cut back, 5 bases at V and 2 bases at J, with 13 bases in the middle. Specimen: unsorted PBMCs, collected roughly 6.5 years after starting antiretroviral therapy. The sequence derives from a woman between 40 and 50 years old with HIV. The J gene is TRBJ1-3, the V gene TRBV18; D is ambiguous. CDR3: CASSSSSSAGNTIYF. CDR3 nucleotides: TGTGCCAGCTCATCTTCAAGCTCGGCTGGAAACACCATATATTTT.